A single sample gave rise to the 18 T cell receptor beta chains below, sequenced in a study (dated by TCRdb to the mid-2010s). Library construction relied on 5' RACE. Sequencing instrument: Illumina MiSeq. The raw public data were reprocessed by TCRdb itself: fastp quality trimming at Q25, MiXCR clonotype calling, in-frame beta chains only. Each record represents a unique CDR3 protein, reported with the most common genes and DNA among its rows. For this sample there are about 5,200 distinct CDR3 sequences; 70% to 80% appear just once. Of the sample, roughly 3.2% is held by the ten largest clones. The sequencing input was naive CD4+ T cells sorted from blood. The sample's cell subset or site label is to be understood as: naive CD4+ T cells, CD4+CD45RA+CD25-. The receptors here all came from a female donor with breast cancer.

The chain links TRBV5-1 to TRBJ1-1, with 9 bases aligning to TRBD1. V lost 2 bases to trimming and J lost 3 bases; unmatched junction nucleotides: 5. Germline values: CDR1 SGHRS, CDR2 YFSETQ. This CDR3 comprises 15 residues. The CDR3 DNA reads TGCGCCAGCAGCTTTAGTACAGGGGGCCACACTGAAGCTTTCTTT. As protein: CASSFSTGGHTEAFF.

The chain links TRBV20-1 to TRBJ2-3, with TRBD2 identical over 13 bases. The CDR3 sequence is 14 residues long. CDR1 DFQATT and CDR2 SNEGSKA come from the germline V gene (reference sequence). V was pared by 3 bases and J by 9 bases, with 6 bases of the junction left unmatched. This chain's CDR3 is CSASGTSGTFTQYF. The CDR3 coding sequence is TGCAGTGCTAGCGGGACTAGCGGGACTTTCACGCAGTATTTT.

This sequence joins TRBV4-1 and TRBJ2-1; maybe TRBD1 (10 bases). The V and J ends lost 2 bases and 8 bases respectively, with 43 bases between them. Germline loops: CDR1 MGHRA, CDR2 YSYEKL. This CDR3 region has 24 residues. This CDR3 reads CASSQPPLGQGPQVREGSVDEQFF. The CDR3 DNA follows: TGCGCCAGCAGCCAACCCCCTTTGGGACAGGGGCCTCAGGTGCGGGAGGGGTCGGTCGATGAGCAGTTCTTC.

The V and J genes are TRBV11-3 and TRBJ2-7; 8 bases align to TRBD1. The CDR3 contains 13 residues. The V and J ends lost 5 bases and 2 bases, in that order; junction bases with no gene match: 2. CDR1 SGHNT and CDR2 YENEEA come from the germline V gene. CDR3 residues: CASSQGQAYEQYF. The CDR3 nucleotides read TGTGCCAGCAGCCAGGGACAGGCCTACGAGCAGTACTTC.

The CDR3: CASSQAGSLAVLQYF. The DNA of the CDR3 is TGTGCCAGCAGCCAAGCTGGCAGCCTGGCCGTGCTTCAGTACTTC. This chain links TRBV3-1 with TRBJ2-4; unclear D gene. This CDR3 has 15 amino acids. Trimming removed 1 base from V and 11 bases from J, with 18 bases in between. Germline CDR1 LGHDT, CDR2 YNNKEL (reference sequence).

V gene TRBV6-4 combines with J gene TRBJ2-7; D ambiguous. V lost 10 bases and J lost 5, with 18 bases in between. Per germline, CDR1 MRHNA and CDR2 SNTAGT. CDR3 length: 13 residues. This CDR3 reads CANRRRLSHEQYF. The CDR3 DNA is TGTGCCAACCGGAGAAGGCTGTCCCACGAGCAGTACTTC.

This chain links TRBV12-3 or TRBV12-4 with TRBJ2-2; D call uncertain. The CDR3 totals 14 residues. The V and J ends lost 4 bases and 1 base respectively, with 7 bases between them. CDR3 in amino acids: CASSWDVNTGELFF. DNA for the CDR3: TGTGCCAGCAGTTGGGATGTGAACACCGGGGAGCTGTTTTTT.

This clonotype was seen a handful of times. The chain employs TRBV20-1 and TRBJ1-5, with 7 bases matching TRBD1. J was trimmed by 0 bases and V by 3 bases; bases with no gene match: 14. Per germline, CDR1 DFQATT and CDR2 SNEGSKA (reference sequence). This CDR3 has 18 amino acids. The CDR3 is CSARATLGTVYSNQPQHF. The CDR3 DNA sequence: TGCAGTGCTAGGGCTACCTTAGGGACAGTCTATAGCAATCAGCCCCAGCATTTT.

The rearrangement links TRBV12-3 or TRBV12-4 to TRBJ2-6, with unresolved D. The CDR3 runs 13 residues. Deletions cut 7 bases from V and 3 bases from J, with 7 bases between. CDR3 DNA: TGTGCCAGCACCTTCGGTGGGGCCAACGTCCTGACTTTC. Translation gives CASTFGGANVLTF.

This chain connects TRBV5-4 to TRBJ1-1; no clear D gene. V was clipped by 0 bases and J by 1 base, with 7 bases between them. The germline V gene encodes CDR1 SGHNT and CDR2 YYREEE (reference sequence). The CDR3 sequence is 14 residues long. The CDR3 loop reads CASSLARGNTEAFF. For the CDR3, the DNA is TGTGCCAGCAGCTTGGCCAGAGGGAACACTGAAGCTTTCTTT.

The V gene is TRBV2, the J gene TRBJ2-5, with D tentatively TRBD1 (6 bases). Trimming removed 6 bases from V and 10 bases from J, with 21 bases in between. This CDR3 comprises 14 residues. Looked up from germline, CDR1 is SNHLY and CDR2 is FYNNEI. CDR3 coding DNA: TGTGCCAGCAGAGACGGGACAACCTACCGGGGCCAGTACTTC. Translated, it gives CASRDGTTYRGQYF.

The rearrangement links TRBV20-1 to TRBJ2-1; D is uncertain. Germline CDR1 is DFQATT and CDR2 is SNEGSKA (reference sequence). The V end was cut by 4 bases, the J end by 8 bases, with 15 bases between. The CDR3 runs to 13 residues. The CDR3 DNA is TGCAGTGCTATTGGGATGTCTCCTTATGAGCAGTTCTTC. Its protein is CSAIGMSPYEQFF.

The rearrangement uses TRBV10-2 and TRBJ2-1; 7 nucleotides match TRBD2. The germline CDR1 and CDR2 sequences are WSHSY and SAAADI. This CDR3 region has 12 residues. Trimming cost V 4 bases and J 9 bases; bases outside gene matches: 3. The CDR3 sequence: CASSGLAAEQFF. CDR3 sequence (DNA): TGCGCCAGCAGTGGGCTAGCGGCTGAGCAGTTCTTC.

This chain joins TRBV27 and TRBJ2-5; D is unresolved. V lost 5 bases and J lost 1, with 8 bases in between. Germline values: CDR1 MNHEY, CDR2 SMNVEV (reference sequence). There are 13 residues in the CDR3. CDR3 residues: CASSRTPQETQYF. The CDR3 region has the DNA TGTGCCAGCAGTCGGACCCCCCAAGAGACCCAGTACTTC.

Only one count was recorded for this clonotype. This rearrangement joins TRBV12-3 or TRBV12-4 to TRBJ1-1; D remains ambiguous. This CDR3 spans 13 amino acids. Trimming cost V 3 bases and J 0 bases, with 5 bases left between them. Here the CDR3 DNA reads TGTGCCAGCAGTTTGGGGATGAACACTGAAGCTTTCTTT. It is translated as CASSLGMNTEAFF.

Here the CDR3 DNA reads TGTGCCAGCAGTTACGGGACGGTGAACACTGAAGCTTTCTTT. Its translation is CASSYGTVNTEAFF. This chain joins TRBV6-5 and TRBJ1-1; a weak D match, TRBD1 (5 bases). Trimming shortened V by 2 bases and J by 0 bases, and 7 bases separated the two germline ends. Germline V gene data show CDR1 as MNHEY and CDR2 as SVGAGI. This CDR3 comprises 14 residues.

This clonotype was recorded only once. This chain joins TRBV7-9 and TRBJ1-1; D call uncertain. V was trimmed by 3 bases and J by 4 bases, leaving 6 bases between them. Looked up from germline, CDR1 is SEHNR and CDR2 is FQNEAQ (reference sequence). The CDR3 extends over 12 amino acids. CDR3 sequence (DNA): TGTGCCAGCAGCTTTGCCGGCACTGAAGCTTTCTTT. Protein sequence: CASSFAGTEAFF.

The chain employs TRBV29-1 and TRBJ2-3, with D perhaps being TRBD1 or TRBD2 (5 bases each). The CDR3 sequence is 14 residues long. Trimming cost V 6 bases and J 4 bases, with 17 bases left between them. Germline CDR1 reads SQVTM; CDR2 reads ANQGSEA. CDR3 sequence: CSVPRMGVPDTQYF. CDR3 nucleotide sequence: TGCAGCGTCCCAAGGATGGGGGTTCCAGATACGCAGTATTTT.